This T cell receptor (beta chain) was recorded in a study of persistence of HIV-infected CD4 T cells. Study-wide context: A median of 8 years of suppressive ART preceded sampling.

The immunoSEQ assay was version 4, run in survey mode. Produced via immunoSEQ multiplex PCR; TCRdb's table is partial and in-frame only. The table lists about 40,000 clones, 78% of them singletons. Turning to this clone: Its specificity is unknown.

V lost 2 bases to trimming and J lost 8 bases, with 12 bases between them. CDR1 SGHTA and CDR2 FQGNSA come from the germline V gene. The CDR3 is made up of 13 amino acids. An overlapping HIV-1 Gag peptide pool stimulated these cells at approximately 1 ug/peptide/mL. CD40L/CD69 double-negative CD45RO-high memory CD4+ T cells were collected. This clonotype originated in an adult man with HIV who was CMV-seropositive. V usage is TRBV7-2 and J usage is TRBJ1-2; weak D call: TRBD1 (6 bases). Sequencing used CD4+ T cells sorted from PBMCs after roughly 19-hour stimulation, obtained from a patient who received antiretroviral therapy. The CDR3 nucleotides read TGTGCCAGCAGCTTAAACGGGGGGCTGGGCTACACCTTC. This codes for CASSLNGGLGYTF.